This T cell receptor (beta chain) was recorded in a study of CD4 and CD8 cells across lung adenocarcinoma regions. Samples came from patients with localized non-small cell lung adenocarcinoma. This clonotype has at least ten counts. TCRdb re-called the PCR reads through MiXCR, storing one row per CDR3 protein. In the table there are roughly 8,400 distinct CDR3 sequences, about 50% of which are singletons. This CDR3 comprises 15 residues. Per germline, CDR1 SGHRS and CDR2 YFSETQ. The ends were cut back, 1 base at V and 3 bases at J, with 13 bases in the middle. The J gene is TRBJ2-5, the V gene TRBV5-1; tentative D call: TRBD2 (5 bases). Sequenced material: CD8+ T cells from the center of a lung tumor. The sequence came from a male donor with lung adenocarcinoma. The CD4 and CD8 labels of this study may be unreliable. This chain's CDR3 is CASSLIGKREETQYF. CDR3 DNA sequence: TGCGCCAGCAGCTTGATAGGCAAGAGGGAAGAGACCCAGTACTTC.